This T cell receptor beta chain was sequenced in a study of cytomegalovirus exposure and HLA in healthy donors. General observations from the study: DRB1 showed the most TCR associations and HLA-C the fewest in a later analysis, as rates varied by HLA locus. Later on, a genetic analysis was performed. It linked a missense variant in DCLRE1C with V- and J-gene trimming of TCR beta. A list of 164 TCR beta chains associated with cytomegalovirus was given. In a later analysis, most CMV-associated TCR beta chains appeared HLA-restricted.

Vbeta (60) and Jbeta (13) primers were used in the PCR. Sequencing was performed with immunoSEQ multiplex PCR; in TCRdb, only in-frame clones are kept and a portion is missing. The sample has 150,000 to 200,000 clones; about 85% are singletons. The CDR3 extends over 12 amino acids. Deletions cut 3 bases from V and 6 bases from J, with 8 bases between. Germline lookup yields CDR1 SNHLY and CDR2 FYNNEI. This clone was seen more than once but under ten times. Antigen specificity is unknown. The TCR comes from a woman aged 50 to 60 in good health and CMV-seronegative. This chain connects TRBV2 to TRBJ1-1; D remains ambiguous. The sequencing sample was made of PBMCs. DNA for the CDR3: TGTGCCAGCAGTGATGAGGTTGCTGAAGCTTTCTTT. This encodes CASSDEVAEAFF.